This entry concerns a single TCR beta chain. The CDR3 has 14 amino acids. Germline V gives CDR1 MNHEY, CDR2 SVGEGT. The V gene lost 5 bases and the J gene lost 8 bases, with 13 bases spanning the gap. The data were obtained in a study of T cell responses to AZD1222 COVID-19 vaccine. Sequencing used immunoSEQ multiplex PCR; TCRdb keeps in-frame clones, though not all of them. The sample has about 97,000 clones; roughly 83% are singletons. The material was peripheral blood, obtained on day 0 of AZD1222 vaccination. The sequence was obtained from an adult in good health. The genes are TRBV6-2 or TRBV6-3 and TRBJ1-6, with D possibly matching TRBD1 (6 bases). The CDR3 spells CASSNTGTHSPLHF. As DNA, the CDR3 is TGTGCCAGCAGTAATACAGGGACCCATTCACCCCTCCACTTT.